Following are 19 T cell receptor beta chains from one sample sequenced in a study of a mutant IDH1 vaccine in newly diagnosed glioma. Profiled with immunoSEQ multiplex PCR; TCRdb holds only in-frame clones, not every one. The sample shows about 67,000 clones, approximately 89% of them seen only once. These TCRs' antigens remain unknown. Time point defined: week 11, during vaccination. Topical imiquimod was applied with each vaccine dose, which held 300 ug of mutant IDH1 20-mer peptide. This specimen consisted of PBMCs, obtained from a glioma patient whose treatment included an IDH1 peptide vaccine. These TCRs come from a middle-aged man with glioma.

This chain uses TRBV5-1 with TRBJ1-2, with TRBD1 identical over 11 bases. CDR1 and CDR2 from the germline V gene are SGHRS and YFSETQ. There are 15 residues in the CDR3. Trimming at V came to 4 bases and at J to 4 bases, leaving 6 bases not matched to a gene. Here the CDR3 DNA reads TGCGCCAGCAGCCGGACAGGGGGCATCAGCTATGGCTACACCTTC. Its translation: CASSRTGGISYGYTF.

This chain joins TRBV19 and TRBJ2-3; 9 bases line up with TRBD1. V dropped 10 bases and J dropped 6; count of bases not matched to a gene: 14. The CDR3 runs 15 residues. Looked up from germline, CDR1 is LNHDA and CDR2 is SQIVND (reference sequence). This CDR3 reads CATSLGTGRVDTQYF. In DNA, the CDR3 is TGTGCCACCTCCCTCGGGACAGGGAGGGTGGATACGCAGTATTTT. Looking up the rest from reference TRBV19 and TRBJ2-3 gives the full variable domain: DGGITQSPKYLFRKEGQNVTLSCEQNLNHDAMYWYRQDPGQGLRLIYYSQIVNDFQKGDIAEGYSVSREKKESFPLTVTSAQKNPTAFYLCATSLGTGRVDTQYFGPGTRLTVL.

The rearrangement uses TRBV5-1 and TRBJ2-1; TRBD2 matches at 14 bases. The germline V gene encodes CDR1 SGHRS and CDR2 YFSETQ. The CDR3 sequence is 19 residues long. The trim removed 4 bases at V and 0 bases at J, leaving 9 bases unmatched. The CDR3 loop reads CASSPRLAGGFSSYNEQFF. The DNA for the CDR3 is TGCGCCAGCAGCCCCAGACTAGCGGGGGGGTTCAGCTCCTACAATGAGCAGTTCTTC.

The chain has TRBV6-1 and TRBJ1-4; 10 positions agree with TRBD1. This CDR3 contains 16 residues. Trimming at V came to 3 bases and at J to 7 bases, leaving 8 bases not matched to a gene. Per the germline V gene, CDR1 is MNHNS and CDR2 is SASEGT. The CDR3 reads CASSDRQTGGGEKLFF. As DNA, the CDR3 is TGTGCCAGCAGTGATCGGCAGACAGGGGGCGGTGAAAAACTGTTTTTT.

The chain joins TRBV29-1 to TRBJ1-1; D remains ambiguous. Trimming left V 6 bases short and J 0 bases short, with 11 bases between. The CDR3 runs to 13 residues. CDR1 and CDR2 from the germline V gene are SQVTM and ANQGSEA. The CDR3 here is CSVALNMNTEAFF. The CDR3 bases are TGCAGCGTAGCTTTGAACATGAACACTGAAGCTTTCTTT.

V gene TRBV6-5 combines with J gene TRBJ2-7; D assignment may be TRBD1 or TRBD2 (6 bases each). Trimming took 2 bases from V and 0 from J, leaving 14 bases between them. Germline CDR1 MNHEY, CDR2 SVGAGI. The CDR3 runs to 16 residues. The CDR3 DNA reads TGTGCCAGCAGTTACCGTGGGGGGCATCACTCCTACGAGCAGTACTTC. It encodes CASSYRGGHHSYEQYF.

This clone appeared once. A junction end diverges from the germline sequence, so it may reflect a read error. This sequence joins TRBV10-3 and TRBJ2-1; the match to TRBD2 covers 12 bases. The V gene's germline CDR1 is ENHRY and CDR2 SYGVKD. This CDR3 comprises 18 residues. CDR3 loop: CAISVGTSGRRAYNEQLF. The CDR3 region has the DNA TGTGCCATCAGTGTAGGGACTAGCGGGCGAAGAGCCTACAATGAGCAGCTCTTC.

The chain combines TRBV27 with TRBJ1-1; D is unclear. Germline CDR1 is MNHEY and CDR2 is SMNVEV (reference sequence). The V end was cut by 2 bases, the J end by 0 bases, with 4 bases between. The CDR3 contains 13 residues. In DNA form, the CDR3 reads TGTGCCAGCAGTTTACCGGTGAACACTGAAGCTTTCTTT. Translation: CASSLPVNTEAFF.

V and J are TRBV29-1 and TRBJ2-5; D possibly corresponds to TRBD2 (6 bases). The end of the DNA fits TRBJ2-7 better, so the J call may be wrong. The CDR3 loop spans 12 amino acids. From germline, CDR1 is SQVTM and CDR2 ANQGSEA. CDR3 in amino acids: CSVERGSYEQYF. In nucleotides, the CDR3 is TGCAGCGTTGAGCGGGGCTCCTACGAGCAGTACTTC.

The chain has TRBV4-1 and TRBJ1-2, with 8 positions matching TRBD1. CDR1 is MGHRA, CDR2 YSYEKL, per germline. After removal of 0 bases from V and 8 bases from J, the junction contained 8 bases not matched to a gene. CDR3 size: 15 residues. The CDR3 sequence is CASSQDSSGGYGYTF. CDR3 in DNA: TGCGCCAGCAGCCAAGATAGCTCAGGGGGCTACGGCTACACCTTC.

This clone showed up just once. This rearrangement joins TRBV9 to TRBJ2-1, with TRBD2 matching 8 bases. V trimming: 0 bases; J trimming: 4 bases; junction bases outside the gene matches: 3. In germline, CDR1 is SGDLS, CDR2 YYNGEE. The CDR3 is 15 amino acids. The CDR3 bases are TGTGCCAGCAGCGTAGAACTAGCGGCATACAATGAGCAGTTCTTC. As protein: CASSVELAAYNEQFF.

V usage is TRBV5-1 and J usage is TRBJ2-5, with 13 bases that match TRBD2. J gave up 1 base and V 4 bases, and 4 bases lay outside the gene matches. The CDR3 runs 16 residues. Germline CDR1 SGHRS, CDR2 YFSETQ. CDR3 sequence: CASSSTSGGAQETQYF. The CDR3 DNA reads as TGCGCCAGCAGCAGCACTAGCGGGGGGGCCCAAGAGACCCAGTACTTC.

The chain carries TRBV10-3 and TRBJ2-3; TRBD2 matches 14 bases. Germline V lookup: CDR1 ENHRY, CDR2 SYGVKD. CDR3 size: 21 residues. The trim removed 6 bases at V and 2 bases at J, leaving 19 bases unmatched. CDR3 sequence: CAISRGENSGLAGVLTDTQYF. The CDR3, as DNA: TGTGCCATCAGCCGAGGGGAGAATTCGGGACTAGCGGGAGTTCTCACAGATACGCAGTATTTT.

The chain links TRBV28 to TRBJ1-1; D not resolved. Trimming pared 7 bases from V and 4 bases from J, leaving 16 bases between. Germline CDR1 reads MDHEN; CDR2 reads SYDVKM. This CDR3 region has 14 residues. The DNA of the CDR3 is TGTGCCAGCACCCGCAGCATTGGTCGCACTGAAGCTTTCTTT. It specifies CASTRSIGRTEAFF.

V usage is TRBV2 and J usage is TRBJ2-1; 15 nucleotides match TRBD2. The trim removed 6 bases at V and 12 bases at J, leaving 9 bases unmatched. CDR1 is SNHLY and CDR2 is FYNNEI in the germline V gene. The CDR3 sequence is 15 residues long. The CDR3 DNA reads TGTGCCAGCAGCCCGGGACTAGCGGGGGGCCATGGGCAGTTCTTC. Translating it yields CASSPGLAGGHGQFF.

The chain recombines TRBV7-9 with TRBJ2-6, with a tentative D call TRBD1 (5 bases). V was cut by 1 base and J by 0 bases, with 10 bases left in between. Germline assignment: CDR1 SEHNR and CDR2 FQNEAQ (reference sequence). The CDR3 is 17 amino acids. CDR3 in DNA: TGTGCCAGCAGCTTAGGACAGTGGCCCTCTGGGGCCAACGTCCTGACTTTC. It is translated as CASSLGQWPSGANVLTF.

The gene calls are TRBV6-6 and TRBJ1-5; no reliable D call. CDR3 length equals 13 residues. The V end lost 0 bases, the J end lost 6 bases, and 6 bases lay between the germline ends. Germline-derived CDR1 and CDR2 are MNHNY and SVGAGI (reference sequence). This CDR3 is CASSYSNFQPQHF. DNA for the CDR3: TGTGCCAGCAGTTACTCGAACTTTCAGCCCCAGCATTTT.

By share of the sample, this clone is medium-sized. CDR3 protein: CASSLGGAGNQPQHF. CDR3 DNA sequence: TGTGCCAGCAGCTTGGGAGGCGCGGGCAATCAGCCCCAGCATTTT. V and J are TRBV7-9 and TRBJ1-5; the D is unclear. The CDR3 sequence is 15 residues long. V was trimmed by 3 bases and J by 2 bases, leaving 11 bases between them. Germline V gene data show CDR1 as SEHNR and CDR2 as FQNEAQ (reference sequence). The entire variable domain, with the rest obtained from reference TRBV7-9 and TRBJ1-5, is as follows: DTGVSQNPRHKITKRGQNVTFRCDPISEHNRLYWYRQTLGQGPEFLTYFQNEAQLEKSRLLSDRFSAERPKGSFSTLEIQRTEQGDSAMYLCASSLGGAGNQPQHFGDGTRLSIL.

The table lists this clone with a count of one. J is TRBJ1-2 and V is TRBV14; D call uncertain. The V end lost 3 bases, the J end lost 8 bases, and 10 bases lay between the germline ends. In germline, CDR1 is SGHDN, CDR2 FVKESK. The CDR3 consists of 12 residues. This CDR3 reads CASSQTGYGYTF. CDR3 DNA: TGTGCCAGCAGCCAGACGGGGTACGGCTACACCTTC.